This TCR beta chain was identified during a study of blood T cell repertoires in COVID-19. Study-level background: Samples taken during acute and convalescent COVID-19 were collected in the United States, Italy and Spain. T cells, B-cell-depleted T cells, or PBMCs provided the cDNA or gDNA that served as material.

As processed by the authors: It was from reference gene primer amplification that nucleated cell counts were estimated. Some clones are missing from TCRdb's copy, which holds only in-frame ones; the method was immunoSEQ multiplex PCR. The D gene and trimming were derived from the DNA, and the V and J assignments and clone size from that table. The sample has some 80,000 clones, 80% to 95% seen once. V gave up 4 bases and J gave up 3 bases; unmatched junction bases: 3. Germline V gives CDR1 SGHRS, CDR2 YFSETQ. The CDR3 length is 15 residues. Enrollment of patients from Seattle took place during active infection, with longitudinal follow-up.

The chain couples TRBV5-1 to TRBJ2-4; 11 nucleotides agree with TRBD2. The sequenced sample was peripheral blood. This receptor was taken from a man aged 50 or older with COVID-19, enrolled during active disease. The CDR3 DNA is TGCGCCAGCAGCACGGGGACTAGCGGCAAAAACATTCAGTACTTC. Translating it yields CASSTGTSGKNIQYF. The whole variable domain, filled in from reference TRBV5-1 and TRBJ2-4, reads KAGVTQTPRYLIKTRGQQVTLSCSPISGHRSVSWYQQTPGQGLQFLFEYFSETQRNKGNFPGRFSGRQFSNSRSEMNVSTLELGDSALYLCASSTGTSGKNIQYFGAGTRLSVL.